This T cell receptor beta chain is from a study of identical twins. This clonotype occurred many times. Its antigen is currently unknown. Each CDR3 protein is one row after TCRdb ran MiXCR on the 5' RACE reads. The sample has hundreds of thousands of distinct CDR3 sequences; roughly an eighth are singletons. General observations from the study: Where out-of-frame alpha sequences were twin-shared, they showed excess low generation probability. Model-predicted out-of-frame TCR alpha sharing fell below observed values in monozygotic twins.

The V segment lost 7 bases and the J segment 3 bases; nucleotides outside the gene matches: 9. CDR3 size: 16 residues. Germline CDR1 and CDR2: MGHDK and SYGVNS. The sequenced sample consisted of memory (CD45RO+) T cells sorted from blood. The sequence was collected from a woman aged 18-29 years in good health. The chain has TRBV25-1 and TRBJ1-4; TRBD1 matches at 9 bases. CDR3 amino acids: CASIGTGTFSNEKLFF. The CDR3 nucleotides read TGTGCCAGCATCGGGACAGGGACATTCTCTAATGAAAAACTGTTTTTT.